This T cell receptor (beta chain) was obtained from a study of radiation and T cells in renal cell carcinoma (dated by TCRdb to 2019 to 2021). A note on the overall study: A total of 50 to 55 samples underwent TCR beta sequencing, made up of roughly 26 tumors and some 27 peripheral blood samples. A total of roughly 4 million unique CDR3 nucleotide sequences, encoding around 2.7 million unique CDR3 amino acid sequences, were found across all 55 or so samples. The last blood draw occurred 4 weeks after radiation, at the same time as nephrectomy.

On this clone itself: Its recognized antigen is unknown. No much larger clone exists at a distance of one base, and base qualities are not known.

The CDR3 numbers 14 residues from cysteine through phenylalanine. The only DNA kept is the CDR3, 42 bases in frame from the first base. V is trimmed back by 8 bases and J by 3 bases, and the junction contains 6 bases that no gene match accounts for. The germline V gene sets CDR1 to MDHEN and CDR2 to SYDVKM. Sample time point, as interpreted from the label and publication: blood 4 weeks post-SBRT, at nephrectomy. Explained via the paper, the treatment or condition label denotes: 15 Gy SBRT to primary tumor, nephrectomy 4 weeks later. The samples were drawn from a clinical trial, where primary renal cell carcinomas were treated with 15 Gy of stereotactic body radiation therapy and then removed by nephrectomy 4 weeks afterward. To follow tumor-enriched clonotypes, peripheral blood was collected serially from radiation-treated patients at baseline and again at 2 weeks and 4 weeks after SBRT. Every patient's renal cell carcinoma showed clear cell pathology. Genomic DNA for TCR sequencing was prepared using the QIAamp DNA Blood Mini Kit (Qiagen). The analyses included just those samples that passed every quality control check.

Following the manufacturer's recommendations, the immunoSEQ kit was used to generate TCR beta libraries from genomic DNA. Library preparation used a first multiplex PCR with proprietary primers, then a second PCR adding unique barcodes, with bead cleanups after each round. A kit-provided positive control reaction and a negative control reaction were included in every sample batch. The final libraries were assessed on an Agilent 4200 TapeStation D1000 ScreenTape, pooled by volume, and quantified by qPCR. Sequencing was performed on an Illumina NextSeq500 with a MidOutput 150-cycle cartridge, and 156 Read1 and 15 Index1 cycles were run with kit custom primers. The pooled library was loaded at 1.0 pM, with a roughly 20% PhiX control spiked in. In the source study's methods: Vendor-processed data were analyzed in R, and a clonotype was defined as all T cells sharing the same CDR3 nucleotide sequence. For clone abundance analyses, frequencies were normalized to the 10,000 most abundant clones in each sample. Before analysis, public T cell clones were removed, and these numbered fewer than five per sample on average. A difference in abundance of at least 32-fold between compartments was used to define tumor-enriched and baseline blood-enriched clonotypes. A beta-binomial differential abundance model was used to identify clonotypes that expanded or contracted between blood time points. Similarity between tumor and blood repertoires was quantified using the Baroni-Urbani and Buser coefficient, and groups were compared with two-tailed Wilcoxon tests in R. TCRdb holds this immuneACCESS table with in-frame rearrangements only. Some clones are missing; in checked studies, unresolved V genes explain under half, and the rest has no known cause. Clone size and V and J calls were adopted from that table, with D and trimming inferred from the DNA. For this sample there are 120,000 to 150,000 clones; approximately 86% appear just once. The top ten clonotypes cover around 17% of the sample.

Results the study describes overall, beyond this receptor: In blood, the top tumor clonotypes increased between baseline and 2 weeks post-radiation and then shrank by 4 weeks, which suggests that tumor-resident clones expanded only transiently. Because pretreatment tumor biopsies were not available, the study could not determine whether clonotypes were already present within the tumor at baseline. Blood repertoire dynamics were not followed beyond 4 weeks after treatment. With a single-armed trial design, the study had no way to address how radiation dose or scheduling affects the TCR repertoire.

The source of this sequence is a woman between 45 and 60 years old with renal cell carcinoma. Sequencing was performed on blood, taken from a patient whose treatment included radiotherapy and nephrectomy. The rearrangement combines TRBV28 with TRBJ1-4, and 7 junctional nucleotides match TRBD1. The DNA sequence is given as TGTGCCAGCCGGTCGACAGGGTCTAATGAAAAACTGTTTTTT. This codes for CASRSTGSNEKLFF.